The 8 T cell receptor beta chains below all came from one sample that was sequenced in a study of Tregs in tolerant kidney transplant recipients. FACS sorting followed an approximately 6-day coculture of CFSE-labeled recipient PBMCs with irradiated graft donor PBMCs. Their cognate antigens are unknown. The protocol was immunoSEQ multiplex PCR, while the TCRdb copy is restricted to in-frame clones and leaves out a portion. This sample contains thousands of clones. The sample was CD8+ T cells from blood cultured with allogeneic cells, taken before the transplant. These receptors all stem from a human patient who received a combined kidney and bone marrow transplant.

As regards this clone: The CDR3 end is not reached by the read, which stops 3 residues before it; the germline J gene fills it in. The chain joins TRBV5-4 to TRBJ2-7, with 7 positions matching TRBD1. Germline lookup yields CDR1 SGHNT and CDR2 YYREEE (reference sequence). V was clipped by 5 bases and J by 4 bases; unmatched bases: 6. The CDR3 totals 13 residues. The covered CDR3 bases are TGTGCCAGCAGTTACGTACAGGGGTACGAG. Translating it yields CASSYVQGYE. The complete CDR3 reads CASSYVQGYEQYF.

Turning to this clone: With the read ending 3 residues before the CDR3 end, the germline J gene is used to fill in that end. This chain links TRBV7-6 with TRBJ2-3; TRBD2 might be the D (5 bases). The CDR3 is 16 residues long. Per the germline V gene, CDR1 is SGHVS and CDR2 is FNYEAQ. V was cut by 0 bases and J by 3 bases, with 13 bases left in between. The CDR3 here is CASSLARAVDTDTQYF. CDR3 DNA (partial): TGTGCCAGCAGCTTAGCCCGAGCGGTGGATACAGATACG. The whole variable domain, remainder taken from reference TRBV7-6 and TRBJ2-3, is GAGVSQSPRYKVTKRGQDVALRCDPISGHVSLYWYRQALGQGPEFLTYFNYEAQQDKSGLPNDRFSAERPEGSISTLTIQRTEQRDSAMYRCASSLARAVDTDTQYFGPGTRLTVL.

Concerning this clone: The read halts 3 residues ahead of the CDR3 end, with the missing end drawn from the germline J gene. This chain connects TRBV7-9 to TRBJ2-3, with 7 positions matching TRBD1. The junction had 2 bases not matched to a gene; V was cut back by 4 bases and J by 4 bases. This CDR3 is 13 amino acids long. Germline V CDR1 and CDR2: SEHNR, FQNEAQ (reference sequence). Partial CDR3 DNA: TGTGCCAGCAGCTCAGACAGGGCAGATACG. Its protein product is CASSSDRADT. In full, the CDR3 reads CASSSDRADTQYF.

Its frequency marks this clone as medium-sized (0.01 to 0.1%). The CDR3 end lies 3 residues beyond the end of the read and is filled in from the germline J gene. The V and J genes are TRBV7-9 and TRBJ1-6, with D tentatively TRBD1 (6 bases). CDR3 length: 13 residues. V dropped 1 base and J dropped 12 bases, with 10 bases sitting between them. Germline values: CDR1 SEHNR, CDR2 FQNEAQ (reference sequence). The CDR3 loop reads CASSLGQVGPLHF. The DNA read from the CDR3 is TGTGCCAGCAGCTTAGGACAGGTCGGACCC.

By frequency, this clone is medium-sized (0.01 to 0.1%). The read terminates 3 residues ahead of where the CDR3 ends, so the germline J gene completes it. This chain joins TRBV10-2 and TRBJ1-1; 8 bases are a match to TRBD1. CDR3 length: 12 residues. The germline V gene encodes CDR1 WSHSY and CDR2 SAAADI. Trimming took 10 bases from V and 4 from J; bases not matched to a gene: 5. CDR3 DNA (partial): TGCGCCATTTCACAGGGGGGCACTGAA. Translated: CAISQGGTE. The whole CDR3 protein is CAISQGGTEAFF.

On this clone: The sequence runs out 3 residues before the end of the CDR3; the remainder is reconstructed from the germline J gene. The V and J genes are TRBV13 and TRBJ1-1, with a possible D match to TRBD1 (6 bases). V dropped 6 bases and J dropped 4 bases, with 18 bases sitting between them. Germline assignment: CDR1 PRHDT and CDR2 FYEKMQ (reference sequence). CDR3 length: 15 residues. Incomplete CDR3 DNA: TGTGCCAGCAGGCCGGGGGGCGCGGGTGGCACTGAA. It yields the protein CASRPGGAGGTE. The CDR3 in full is CASRPGGAGGTEAFF.

Worth noting for this clone: Sequencing ends 3 residues short of the CDR3 end; the germline J gene provides the rest. The chain uses TRBV19 and TRBJ2-1; maybe TRBD1 (5 bases). Germline CDR1 LNHDA, CDR2 SQIVND (reference sequence). The CDR3 runs to 14 residues. V shed 2 bases and J shed 9 bases, with 14 bases lying between them. Here the CDR3 reads CASSISGPLGEQFF. The part of the CDR3 DNA that was read is TGTGCCAGTAGTATATCAGGGCCCCTCGGTGAG.

Note on this clone: The sequence runs out 3 residues before the end of the CDR3; the remainder is reconstructed from the germline J gene. The chain has TRBV2 and TRBJ2-7; D may be TRBD1 (5 bases). Trimming left V 6 bases short and J 0 bases short, with 15 bases between. In germline, CDR1 is SNHLY, CDR2 FYNNEI. The CDR3 is 15 residues long. Incomplete CDR3 DNA: TGTGCCAGCAGCGACAGTCCTTCGAGCTCCTACGAG. Translating it yields CASSDSPSSSYE. The full CDR3 protein is CASSDSPSSSYEQYF.